Here is one T cell receptor beta chain with its context. CDR3 length equals 16 residues. Germline V gives CDR1 LGHNA, CDR2 YSLEER. With V trimmed by 1 base and J by 0 bases, 0 bases remained unmatched. Source study methods: Estimation of nucleated cell counts was performed using reference gene primer amplification. Only in-frame clones appear in the TCRdb table, and some are missing; sequencing was by immunoSEQ multiplex PCR. V and J calls and clone size are as listed in that table; D and trimming were resolved from the DNA. The sample lists approximately 160,000 clones, roughly 73% seen once, with approximately 2.8% in the top ten. The sample belongs to a study of blood T cell repertoires in COVID-19. About the research overall: T cells, B-cell-depleted T cells, or PBMCs supplied cDNA or gDNA.

The receptor was isolated from a man in his 70s with acute or convalescent COVID-19. V gene TRBV4-3 combines with J gene TRBJ1-4, with TRBD1 identical over 9 bases. The sequencing sample was made of peripheral blood. The CDR3 protein is CASSQGQGATNEKLFF. CDR3 DNA sequence: TGCGCCAGCAGCCAAGGACAGGGGGCAACTAATGAAAAACTGTTTTTT.